Detailed here is one TCR beta chain. Its antigen is currently unknown. Sequencing was performed with immunoSEQ multiplex PCR; in TCRdb, only in-frame clones are kept and a portion is missing. The sample lists approximately 43,000 clones; about 87% were seen once. The entry originates in a study of CD4 T cells in relation to SARS-CoV-2 and coronaviruses. The CDR3 sequence is 18 residues long. Trimming left V 4 bases short and J 0 bases short, with 20 bases between. Germline V gene lookup returns CDR1 MDHEN and CDR2 SYDVKM. Naive or memory CD4+ cells were cultured 1:1 with T cell-depleted PBMCs plus CEF.

The receptor's source is an adult with COVID-19. This chain uses TRBV28 with TRBJ2-3; weak D call: TRBD2 (5 bases). The sequenced sample consisted of naive CD4+ T cells from PBMCs, cultured in vitro. Stated subset: naive CD4+ T cells isolated by negative enrichment. The CDR3 loop is CASSSFAGRAASTDTQYF. CDR3 coding DNA: TGTGCCAGCAGTTCCTTTGCGGGCCGGGCGGCAAGCACAGATACGCAGTATTTT.